This passage covers 7 T cell receptor beta chains from one sample sequenced in a study of yellow fever vaccine responses in identical twins. Each CDR3 protein is one row after TCRdb ran MiXCR on the RT-PCR reads. The sample includes about 23,000 distinct CDR3 sequences, around four fifths of them seen just once. The sequencing used T cells from blood (PBMCs), unsorted or a sorted subset (not recorded which), collected before or after yellow fever vaccination (not recorded which). The source is a woman under 30 who received the yellow fever vaccine.

The J gene is TRBJ2-7, the V gene TRBV12-3 or TRBV12-4; 9 bases map to TRBD2. The CDR3 loop spans 14 amino acids. Trimming took 5 bases from V and 3 from J; bases not matched to a gene: 5. The CDR3 loop is CASSPSAGGYEQYF. The CDR3 DNA follows: TGTGCCAGCAGTCCCTCAGCGGGAGGCTACGAGCAGTACTTC.

This clonotype was counted once. This chain connects TRBV4-1 to TRBJ1-1, with 8 bases that match TRBD1. J lost 1 base, V lost 5 bases, and 6 bases had no gene match. The germline V gene encodes CDR1 MGHRA and CDR2 YSYEKL. This CDR3 is 15 amino acids long. CDR3 residues: CASSFTGQENTEAFF. CDR3 DNA sequence: TGCGCCAGCAGCTTTACGGGACAGGAGAACACTGAAGCTTTCTTT.

This sequence joins TRBV29-1 and TRBJ2-4, with a weak D call TRBD1 (5 bases). This CDR3 is 14 amino acids long. Between the trimmed V and J ends, which lost 2 bases and 0 bases, there was a span of 8 bases. Germline V CDR1 and CDR2: SQVTM, ANQGSEA. The CDR3 nucleotides are TGCAGCGTTGAAAATAGGGGAGCCAAAAACATTCAGTACTTC. This codes for CSVENRGAKNIQYF.

This chain uses TRBV18 with TRBJ2-1; either TRBD1 or TRBD2 may fit D (6 bases each). The germline gives CDR1 KGHSH, CDR2 LQKENI. The CDR3 has 17 amino acids. V dropped 4 bases and J dropped 6 bases, with 22 bases sitting between them. The CDR3 reads CASSLGGTTGVGNEQFF. The CDR3 region has the DNA TGTGCCAGCTCACTTGGTGGGACAACGGGAGTGGGCAATGAGCAGTTCTTC.

The V and J genes are TRBV14 and TRBJ2-5; 10 bases agree with TRBD1. CDR3 length: 18 residues. In germline, CDR1 is SGHDN, CDR2 FVKESK. V lost 3 bases to trimming and J lost 0 bases; unmatched junction nucleotides: 10. The CDR3 loop reads CASSQYDRGLGYQETQYF. The CDR3 DNA reads TGTGCCAGCAGCCAGTATGACAGGGGGCTGGGGTACCAAGAGACCCAGTACTTC.

This chain uses TRBV7-9 with TRBJ2-3; a possible D gene is TRBD2 (5 bases). Trimming took off 5 bases at V and 4 bases at J, with 13 bases between the two ends. CDR3 length equals 14 residues. CDR1 and CDR2 from the germline V gene are SEHNR and FQNEAQ (reference sequence). CDR3 sequence (DNA): TGTGCCAGCAGCCCCCCGGAGGACCCAGATACGCAGTATTTT. Protein: CASSPPEDPDTQYF.

This chain connects TRBV20-1 to TRBJ2-3; D is uncertain. Looked up from germline, CDR1 is DFQATT and CDR2 is SNEGSKA (reference sequence). V lost 5 bases to trimming and J lost 2 bases, with 5 bases between them. The CDR3 spans 11 residues. Here the CDR3 DNA reads TGCAGTGCTTCAGACACAGATACGCAGTATTTT. It encodes CSASDTDTQYF.